These T cell receptor beta chains were read from a single sample in a study of T cell repertoires in cytomegalovirus infection. TCRdb re-called the reads through MiXCR, storing one row per CDR3 protein. This table holds about 740,000 distinct CDR3 sequences, 35% to 45% found once. The sequenced material came from PBMCs. These receptors all stem from a human donor in good health (CMV status not recorded). Some clones in this sample may be carry-over from other donors' samples. Each CDR3 is given with its conserved first and last residue. The D gene is left open where the match is weak.

J gene: TRBJ2-2
V gene: TRBV20-1
D gene: .
CDR3 protein: CSARPSSSATGELFF

J gene: TRBJ1-2
V gene: TRBV5-5
D gene: .
CDR3 protein: CASSLGRQNNYGYTF

J gene: TRBJ2-7
V gene: TRBV28
D gene: .
CDR3 protein: CASRTPAVYEQYF

J gene: TRBJ2-2
V gene: TRBV20-1
D gene: .
CDR3 protein: CSASAIPGELFF

J gene: TRBJ2-7
V gene: TRBV20-1
D gene: TRBD2
CDR3 protein: CSARDYSGRATYF

J gene: TRBJ1-1
V gene: TRBV6-4
D gene: TRBD1
CDR3 protein: CASRPSPGTVLNTEAFF

J gene: TRBJ2-1
V gene: TRBV19
D gene: .
CDR3 protein: CASSTDRRSYEHFF

J gene: TRBJ2-5
V gene: TRBV14
D gene: .
CDR3 protein: CASSQVVGTQYF

J gene: TRBJ1-3
V gene: TRBV6-5
D gene: .
CDR3 protein: CASSYSGSARDPGNTIYF

J gene: TRBJ2-7
V gene: TRBV6-1
D gene: .
CDR3 protein: CASRGGRNTYEQYF

J gene: TRBJ2-2
V gene: TRBV29-1
D gene: .
CDR3 protein: CSVRENPGQHRMTGELFF

J gene: TRBJ1-5
V gene: TRBV28
D gene: .
CDR3 protein: CASRCYRGNQPQHF

J gene: TRBJ1-4
V gene: TRBV7-6
D gene: .
CDR3 protein: CASRLYEKLFF

J gene: TRBJ2-3
V gene: TRBV6-1
D gene: TRBD2
CDR3 protein: CASIERFSGSSDTQYF

J gene: TRBJ2-1
V gene: TRBV28
D gene: .
CDR3 protein: CASRPVSAEQFF

J gene: TRBJ2-3
V gene: TRBV29-1
D gene: .
CDR3 protein: CSVEGGAHTDTQYF

J gene: TRBJ2-7
V gene: TRBV15
D gene: .
CDR3 protein: CATSNGGYYEQYF